The clone carrying this T cell receptor (beta chain) has ten or more counts. V lost 1 base, J lost 2 bases, and 4 bases stayed unmatched. CDR1 is SGHVS and CDR2 is FNYEAQ in the germline V gene. This CDR3 comprises 17 residues. This entry belongs to a study of CD8 T cells in ankylosing spondylitis. TCRdb itself ran the 5' RACE reads through MiXCR, one entry per CDR3 protein. The data contain some 95,000 distinct CDR3 sequences, roughly 9.6% of them singletons. The clonotype comes from a male donor with ankylosing spondylitis or in good health (not recorded which). Sequences were obtained from blood, either unsorted or a sorted T cell fraction (not recorded which). The V gene is TRBV7-6, the J gene TRBJ2-3; 12 bases fit TRBD2. The CDR3 DNA is TGTGCCAGCAGCTTAGGTGCTAGCGGGGGGGCCACAGATACGCAGTATTTT. The encoded protein is CASSLGASGGATDTQYF.